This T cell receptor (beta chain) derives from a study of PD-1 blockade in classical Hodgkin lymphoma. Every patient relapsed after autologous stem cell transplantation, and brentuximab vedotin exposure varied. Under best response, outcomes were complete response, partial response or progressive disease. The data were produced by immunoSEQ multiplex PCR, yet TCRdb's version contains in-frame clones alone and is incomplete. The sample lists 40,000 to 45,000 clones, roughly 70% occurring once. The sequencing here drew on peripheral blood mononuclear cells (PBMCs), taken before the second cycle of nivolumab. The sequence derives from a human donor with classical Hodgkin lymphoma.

Written as DNA, the CDR3 is TGTGCCAGCAGCCGGCGGACTCTCGAGACCCAGTACTTC. It is translated as CASSRRTLETQYF. This chain links TRBV6-5 with TRBJ2-5, with a possible D match to TRBD2 (5 bases). The CDR3 sequence is 13 residues long. Germline V gives CDR1 MNHEY, CDR2 SVGAGI. Trimming shortened V by 6 bases and J by 5 bases, and 13 bases separated the two germline ends.